This is a list of T cell receptor beta chains from one sample in a study of blood T cell repertoires in COVID-19. The table came from immunoSEQ multiplex PCR; TCRdb's copy has only in-frame clones and leaves some out. The sample holds some 75,000 clones, around nine tenths seen once. The specimen was peripheral blood. The receptors were gathered from a man older than 75 with COVID-19, enrolled during active disease. The CDR3 runs from the conserved cysteine through the conserved F or W. A D gene is named only where the DNA matches it firmly. Rows give clone size only sometimes, using once, few, many, or a class for an expanded clone.

cdr3_nt cdr3_aa j_call clone_size v_call d_call
TGTGCCAGCAGCCGGACAGGGAACTATGGCTACACCTTC CASSRTGNYGYTF TRBJ1-2 few TRBV3-1/TRBV3-2 TRBD1
TGTGCCAGCAGCTTGGTACAGGGCAACAATCAGCCCCAGCATTTT CASSLVQGNNQPQHF TRBJ1-5 NA TRBV5-4 NA
TGCGCCAGCAGCCAAGAGACTTCAGGGGGCCTTGGCTTC CASSQETSGGLGF TRBJ2-7 NA TRBV4-3 TRBD1
TGTGCCACCAGTGTCCCGACTAGGGGAGGGGAGACCCAGTACTTC CATSVPTRGGETQYF TRBJ2-5 NA TRBV24-1 TRBD2
TGTGCCAGCAGCCAATGGGGCGGAGAGACCCAGTACTTC CASSQWGGETQYF TRBJ2-5 NA TRBV3-1/TRBV3-2 NA
TGTGCCAGCAGGAATAGCGGAAACCCCGGGGGGCAGTTCTTC CASRNSGNPGGQFF TRBJ2-1 NA TRBV11-2 NA
TGTGCCAGCTCTAGGACAGGGCTTCGGTCACCCCTCCACTTT CASSRTGLRSPLHF TRBJ1-6 once TRBV6-4 TRBD1
TGTGCCAGCAGCTCTTCTCTCGACAGGGCCTACGAGCAGTACTTC CASSSSLDRAYEQYF TRBJ2-7 few TRBV5-5 TRBD1
TGCGCCAGCAGCCAATTCCTTACAGGTTCTGGGGCCAACGTCCTGACTTTC CASSQFLTGSGANVLTF TRBJ2-6 NA TRBV4-1 NA
TGTGCCAGCAGCCCAGATGGGGGGCAAGAGACCCAGTACTTC CASSPDGGQETQYF TRBJ2-5 NA TRBV7-2 NA
TGTGCCAGCAGACAGGGGGCGCGCGAAAAACTGTTTTTT CASRQGAREKLFF TRBJ1-4 NA TRBV12-3/TRBV12-4 TRBD1
TGTGCCAGCAGCACGGACAGTAACACTGAAGCTTTCTTT CASSTDSNTEAFF TRBJ1-1 NA TRBV2 NA
TGTGCCAGCAGCTTCGGACAGGCTAACTATGGCTACACCTTC CASSFGQANYGYTF TRBJ1-2 NA TRBV5-4 TRBD1
TGTGCCAGCAGTTACATTGGGGCGGTAAACATTCAGTACTTC CASSYIGAVNIQYF TRBJ2-4 NA TRBV6-6 NA
TGTGCCAGCTCACCGGGAGGGATGACCTATGGCTACACCTTC CASSPGGMTYGYTF TRBJ1-2 few TRBV18 NA
TGCAGCGTCCTCCCGCCGGGGAGGTACGAGCAGTACTTC CSVLPPGRYEQYF TRBJ2-7 NA TRBV29-1 NA
TGCGCCAGCAGCGCAGGCTCTGGAAACACCATATATTTT CASSAGSGNTIYF TRBJ1-3 NA TRBV10-1 NA
TGCGCCAGCAGTCTCACTTACTCTGGAAACACCATATATTTT CASSLTYSGNTIYF TRBJ1-3 NA TRBV10-2 NA
TGCGCCAGCAGCGATAGCGGGGGGGCCTCCTACAATGAGCAGTTCTTC CASSDSGGASYNEQFF TRBJ2-1 NA TRBV5-1 TRBD2
TGTGCCAGCAGCCAGGGGAATGGAGAGACCCAGTACTTC CASSQGNGETQYF TRBJ2-5 NA TRBV5-4 NA
TGCGCCAGCAGCTTGGGGACTAGCGGGGGATACCCGCCTTTGGAGCAGTACTTC CASSLGTSGGYPPLEQYF TRBJ2-7 NA TRBV5-1 TRBD2
TGTGCCAGCAGTCCCACCCAACAGGGAAGTATTTATGGCTACACCTTC CASSPTQQGSIYGYTF TRBJ1-2 NA TRBV25-1 NA